The 24 T cell receptor beta chains listed next were all sequenced from one sample in a study of blood T cell repertoires in COVID-19. Clones were sequenced by immunoSEQ multiplex PCR, and TCRdb holds only the in-frame ones, with some missing. The sample includes approximately 130,000 clones, 80% to 90% of them seen just once. The sample taken for sequencing was peripheral blood. The receptors here all came from a human donor in a cohort sampled during active COVID-19.

The CDR3: CASSVATQGVAFF. The CDR3 DNA reads as TGTGCCAGCAGCGTAGCCACCCAGGGCGTAGCTTTCTTT. This chain connects TRBV9 to TRBJ1-1, with D perhaps matching TRBD1 (5 bases). The ends were cut back, 0 bases at V and 10 bases at J, with 13 bases in the middle. The length of the CDR3 is 13 residues. In germline, CDR1 is SGDLS, CDR2 YYNGEE. Full variable domain (missing parts from reference TRBV9 and TRBJ1-1): DSGVTQTPKHLITATGQRVTLRCSPRSGDLSVYWYQQSLDQGLQFLIQYYNGEERAKGNILERFSAQQFPDLHSELNLSSLELGDSALYFCASSVATQGVAFFGQGTRLTVV.

The chain employs TRBV7-8 and TRBJ1-1, with 7 positions matching TRBD1. Trimming cost V 1 base and J 3 bases; bases outside gene matches: 5. CDR1 and CDR2 (germline): SGHVS, FQNEAQ. This CDR3 spans 15 amino acids. The CDR3: CASSLVGGADTEAFF. CDR3 bases: TGTGCCAGCAGCTTAGTAGGGGGCGCGGACACTGAAGCTTTCTTT.

The genes are TRBV11-2 and TRBJ1-4; 7 bases match TRBD1. Trimming removed 1 base from V and 3 bases from J; junction bases left unmatched: 2. There are 15 residues in the CDR3. CDR1 and CDR2 from the germline V gene are SGHAT and FQNNGV. CDR3: CASSLVGTANEKLFF. Written as DNA, the CDR3 is TGTGCCAGCAGCTTAGTAGGGACAGCTAATGAAAAACTGTTTTTT.

The chain is built from TRBV15 and TRBJ1-5; D is uncertain. The CDR3 contains 14 residues. Germline V CDR1 and CDR2: LNHNV, YYDKDF (reference sequence). Trimming removed 0 bases at V and 2 bases at J, with 5 bases between. DNA of the CDR3: TGTGCCACCAGCAGAGACCAGGGCAATCAGCCCCAGCATTTT. It yields the protein CATSRDQGNQPQHF.

This clone was observed once. The rearrangement joins TRBV6-5 to TRBJ2-2; weak D call: TRBD2 (5 bases). With 10 bases removed from V and 4 bases from J, the gap between germline ends came to 16 bases. The length of the CDR3 is 14 residues. Germline lookup yields CDR1 MNHEY and CDR2 SVGAGI. Here the CDR3 DNA reads TGTGCCACACGGGGTGAACCGACCACCGGGGAGCTGTTTTTT. Protein product: CATRGEPTTGELFF.

This sequence joins TRBV7-6 and TRBJ1-3, with D unresolved. Germline CDR1 SGHVS, CDR2 FNYEAQ. V was trimmed by 0 bases and J by 1 base, leaving 13 bases between them. The CDR3 loop spans 17 amino acids. CDR3 nucleotides: TGTGCCAGCAGCTTAGCGTCTTGGGCAGAGTCTGGAAACACCATATATTTT. The encoded protein is CASSLASWAESGNTIYF.

This clone has only one observation. V is TRBV4-2 and J is TRBJ2-2, with TRBD2 matching over 9 bases. The CDR3 is 18 residues long. The V gene's germline CDR1 is LGHNA and CDR2 YNFKEQ. V shed 2 bases, J shed 6 bases, and the junction held 13 bases outside the gene matches. The chain's CDR3 is CASSQWASGASGAGELFF. For the CDR3, the DNA is TGTGCCAGCAGCCAATGGGCTAGCGGGGCCTCCGGGGCCGGGGAGCTGTTTTTT.

The chain employs TRBV4-1 and TRBJ1-5, with 10 bases that match TRBD1. The junction had 4 bases not matched to a gene; V was cut back by 0 bases and J by 5 bases. CDR3 length: 16 amino acids. CDR1 is MGHRA and CDR2 is YSYEKL in the germline V gene. The CDR3 nucleotides are TGCGCCAGCAGCCAAGATGGGGACAGGGGTTATCAGCCCCAGCATTTT. This encodes CASSQDGDRGYQPQHF.

The chain joins TRBV18 to TRBJ2-7; 7 nucleotides match TRBD2. Germline V gives CDR1 KGHSH, CDR2 LQKENI. This CDR3 region has 16 residues. V dropped 3 bases and J dropped 0; count of bases not matched to a gene: 8. In DNA form, the CDR3 reads TGTGCCAGCTCACCCCTAGCGGAACTACGCTCCTACGAGCAGTACTTC. Its translation: CASSPLAELRSYEQYF. Together with reference TRBV18 and TRBJ2-7, the CDR3 gives the full variable domain: NAGVMQNPRHLVRRRGQEARLRCSPMKGHSHVYWYRQLPEEGLKFMVYLQKENIIDESGMPKERFSAEFPKEGPSILRIQQVVRGDSAAYFCASSPLAELRSYEQYFGPGTRLTVT.

The V gene is TRBV15, the J gene TRBJ2-3; D gene unclear. The germline gives CDR1 LNHNV, CDR2 YYDKDF (reference sequence). Trimming took off 1 base at V and 3 bases at J, with 5 bases between the two ends. The CDR3 runs 13 residues. CDR3 loop: CATSRGGTDTQYF. The CDR3 nucleotides are TGTGCCACCAGCAGAGGAGGAACAGATACGCAGTATTTT.

CDR3 nucleotides: TGTGCCAGCAGCGCCAGAGGCGGGGGGACCTACAATGAGCAGTTCTTC. As protein: CASSARGGGTYNEQFF. The chain employs TRBV7-6 and TRBJ2-1, with TRBD2 matching 8 bases. The J segment lost 2 bases and the V segment lost 5 bases, leaving 8 bases of the junction unmatched. Germline CDR1 is SGHVS and CDR2 is FNYEAQ. The CDR3 totals 16 residues.

The chain has TRBV7-8 and TRBJ1-1; maybe TRBD1 (5 bases). CDR1 and CDR2 (germline): SGHVS, FQNEAQ. Trimming shortened V by 5 bases and J by 5 bases, and 21 bases separated the two germline ends. The CDR3 has 16 residues. The CDR3 is CASSPGVSTIGTEAFF. CDR3 DNA: TGTGCCAGCAGCCCGGGGGTCTCGACCATTGGGACTGAAGCTTTCTTT.

The gene calls are TRBV30 and TRBJ1-2; a weak D match, TRBD1 (6 bases). Per germline, CDR1 GTSNPN and CDR2 SVGIG (reference sequence). The CDR3 sequence is 14 residues long. The ends were cut back, 5 bases at V and 8 bases at J, with 21 bases in the middle. The CDR3 nucleotides read TGTGCCTGGGCCCTTCTTGGGGGGGCGCGGGGCTACACCTTC. It translates to CAWALLGGARGYTF. Looking up the rest from reference TRBV30 and TRBJ1-2 gives the full variable domain: SQTIHQWPATLVQPVGSPLSLECTVEGTSNPNLYWYRQAAGRGLQLLFYSVGIGQISSEVPQNLSASRPQDRQFILSSKKLLLSDSGFYLCAWALLGGARGYTFGSGTRLTVV.

CDR3 region: CAISATNPSGNTIYF. The CDR3 coding sequence is TGTGCCATCAGCGCAACTAACCCCTCTGGAAACACCATATATTTT. V gene TRBV10-3 combines with J gene TRBJ1-3; no firm D call. V lost 6 bases to trimming and J lost 0 bases, with 12 bases between them. Germline CDR1 and CDR2: ENHRY and SYGVKD. The CDR3 has 15 amino acids.

DNA of the CDR3: TGTGCCACCAGCAAGTCAGGAGGGACTGACTATGGCTACACCTTC. Residues: CATSKSGGTDYGYTF. The chain uses TRBV15 and TRBJ1-2; TRBD1 might be the D (5 bases). The CDR3 sequence is 15 residues long. Between the trimmed V and J ends, which lost 4 bases and 3 bases, there was a span of 15 bases. The germline CDR1 and CDR2 sequences are LNHNV and YYDKDF (reference sequence).

Comments on this clone: Distinct nucleotide sequences in the sample also encode this CDR3. This chain uses TRBV19 with TRBJ1-1; maybe TRBD1 (6 bases). V lost 6 bases and J lost 3, with 11 bases in between. Germline CDR1 LNHDA, CDR2 SQIVND (reference sequence). The CDR3 covers 13 residues. CDR3 sequence reads: CASRPQGDTEAFF. The CDR3 DNA reads TGTGCCAGTAGGCCACAGGGAGACACTGAAGCTTTCTTT.

The chain joins TRBV4-2 to TRBJ2-7; possibly TRBD2 for D (5 bases). The CDR3 length is 14 residues. The germline V gene encodes CDR1 LGHNA and CDR2 YNFKEQ. The V end lost 1 base, the J end lost 3 bases, and 10 bases lay between the germline ends. CDR3 loop: CASSQARGNYEQYF. For the CDR3, the DNA is TGTGCCAGCAGCCAAGCGAGAGGGAACTACGAGCAGTACTTC.

The chain uses TRBV19 and TRBJ1-1; possibly TRBD1 for D (5 bases). CDR3 length equals 13 residues. V was trimmed by 8 bases and J by 1 base, leaving 11 bases between them. CDR1 and CDR2 from the germline V gene are LNHDA and SQIVND (reference sequence). CDR3 region: CASSWGGNTEAFF. CDR3 nucleotide sequence: TGTGCCAGTTCCTGGGGGGGGAACACTGAAGCTTTCTTT.

The chain uses TRBV30 and TRBJ2-7, with 8 nucleotides matching TRBD1. The CDR3 runs to 15 residues. The V gene end was trimmed by 3 bases and the J gene end by 3 bases; junction bases not matched to a gene: 10. CDR1 is GTSNPN, CDR2 SVGIG, per germline (reference sequence). CDR3: CAWRAGGAVGYEQYF. CDR3 nucleotide sequence: TGTGCCTGGAGGGCAGGGGGCGCCGTAGGCTACGAGCAGTACTTC.

This sequence joins TRBV19 and TRBJ1-2; 8 bases fit TRBD1. CDR1 and CDR2 (germline): LNHDA, SQIVND (reference sequence). V was clipped by 7 bases and J by 3 bases; unmatched bases: 10. This CDR3 is 15 amino acids long. For the CDR3, the DNA is TGTGCCAGTAACAAAGGACAGGGCGGACACTATGGCTACACCTTC. Amino acid sequence: CASNKGQGGHYGYTF.

The V call is TRBV7-6, the J call TRBJ2-3; tentative D call: TRBD2 (5 bases). The CDR3 extends over 17 amino acids. Germline V gene lookup returns CDR1 SGHVS and CDR2 FNYEAQ. V lost 5 bases to trimming and J lost 1 base, with 19 bases between them. CDR3 in DNA: TGTGCCAGCAGCCGGAGGTCCCCCGCGGCCCGCACAGATACGCAGTATTTT. Translated: CASSRRSPAARTDTQYF.

J is TRBJ2-1 and V is TRBV27; 8 bases are a match to TRBD1. In germline, CDR1 is MNHEY, CDR2 SMNVEV (reference sequence). V gave up 3 bases and J gave up 4 bases; unmatched junction bases: 5. The CDR3 consists of 15 residues. In DNA, the CDR3 is TGTGCCAGCAGTTTGGACAGGGACCCTTACAATGAGCAGTTCTTC. Protein: CASSLDRDPYNEQFF.

The chain joins TRBV18 to TRBJ2-7, with TRBD1 matching over 8 bases. CDR3 size: 14 residues. V lost 1 base, J lost 2 bases, and 1 base stayed unmatched. Germline V lookup: CDR1 KGHSH, CDR2 LQKENI. CDR3 in amino acids: CASSPRGQAYEQYF. The DNA for the CDR3 is TGTGCCAGCTCACCACGGGGACAGGCCTACGAGCAGTACTTC.

The chain recombines TRBV5-1 with TRBJ1-2, with 8 bases lining up with TRBD1. J was trimmed by 7 bases and V by 4 bases; bases with no gene match: 9. Germline V CDR1 and CDR2: SGHRS, YFSETQ. This CDR3 region has 14 residues. In DNA form, the CDR3 reads TGCGCCAGCAGCACTGGAGACAGGGGTGCTGGCTACACCTTC. It yields the protein CASSTGDRGAGYTF.